Presented here are 27 T cell receptor beta chains from one specimen sequenced in a study of radiotherapy plus CTLA-4 blockade in lung cancer. Clones were sequenced by immunoSEQ multiplex PCR, and TCRdb holds only the in-frame ones, with some missing. The table lists tens of thousands of clones, about 80% of them singletons. The source material was peripheral blood, sampled from a patient treated with radiotherapy plus ipilimumab. Every receptor here comes from a human donor with non-small cell lung cancer who had a partial response to radiotherapy plus ipilimumab.

As for this clone: The sample contains more than one DNA sequence encoding this CDR3. The chain combines TRBV4-1 with TRBJ2-5; weak D call: TRBD2 (5 bases). Between the trimmed V and J ends, which lost 0 bases and 5 bases, there was a span of 10 bases. The germline gives CDR1 MGHRA, CDR2 YSYEKL. The CDR3 spans 14 residues. CDR3 nucleotides: TGCGCCAGCAGCCAAGAGGGCGGGTGGGAGACCCAGTACTTC. As protein: CASSQEGGWETQYF.

J is TRBJ2-7 and V is TRBV11-2, with 10 positions matching TRBD2. The CDR3 covers 16 residues. CDR1 SGHAT and CDR2 FQNNGV come from the germline V gene. J was trimmed by 4 bases and V by 5 bases; bases with no gene match: 11. CDR3 protein: CASSAQMGLARYEQYF. DNA of the CDR3: TGTGCCAGCAGCGCCCAGATGGGACTAGCGAGATACGAGCAGTACTTC.

The chain couples TRBV27 to TRBJ1-5, with a tentative D call TRBD1 (6 bases). CDR1 and CDR2 from the germline V gene are MNHEY and SMNVEV (reference sequence). This CDR3 is built from 14 residues. Trimming left V 6 bases short and J 7 bases short, with 16 bases between. CDR3 protein: CASSQGQGRQPQHF. The CDR3 nucleotides are TGTGCCAGCAGCCAAGGCCAGGGGCGCCAGCCCCAGCATTTT.

The chain employs TRBV5-1 and TRBJ2-1; the D gene is possibly TRBD2 (5 bases). Germline CDR1 is SGHRS and CDR2 is YFSETQ. Trimming removed 5 bases at V and 5 bases at J, with 17 bases between. The CDR3 length is 15 residues. CDR3: CASSLLASSDNEQFF. For the CDR3, the DNA is TGCGCCAGCAGTCTTCTGGCTAGCAGCGACAATGAGCAGTTCTTC.

This rearrangement joins TRBV9 to TRBJ2-7; D unresolved. V was shortened by 0 bases and J by 2 bases, with 9 bases between the two germline ends. The CDR3 is 14 amino acids. Germline V gives CDR1 SGDLS, CDR2 YYNGEE. The CDR3 nucleotides read TGTGCCAGCAGCGTAGGGTCTACCCCCTACGAGCAGTACTTC. Protein product: CASSVGSTPYEQYF.

The chain recombines TRBV28 with TRBJ2-3; 11 positions agree with TRBD2. CDR1 is MDHEN, CDR2 SYDVKM, per germline. The CDR3 has 15 amino acids. J lost 0 bases, V lost 4 bases, and 0 bases had no gene match. As DNA, the CDR3 is TGTGCCAGCAGTTCTAGCGGGGGGAGCACAGATACGCAGTATTTT. This sequence encodes CASSSSGGSTDTQYF.

V gene TRBV7-2 combines with J gene TRBJ1-4; D call uncertain. CDR1 and CDR2 (germline): SGHTA, FQGNSA. This CDR3 is 16 amino acids long. The germline V and J ends were trimmed by 4 bases and 3 bases, with 15 bases remaining between them. CDR3: CASSSRIRRANEKLFF. For the CDR3, the DNA is TGTGCCAGCAGCTCACGGATACGGAGGGCTAATGAAAAACTGTTTTTT.

The chain is built from TRBV7-9 and TRBJ1-4; D gene uncertain. The germline V gene encodes CDR1 SEHNR and CDR2 FQNEAQ (reference sequence). This CDR3 is built from 14 residues. Trimming removed 3 bases from V and 6 bases from J, with 11 bases in between. This chain's CDR3 is CASSFSGEDEKLFF. CDR3 bases: TGTGCCAGCAGCTTTTCCGGGGAAGATGAAAAACTGTTTTTT.

CDR3 in DNA: TGTGCCAGCAGTGCGAGTAGCGGCACAGATACGCAGTATTTT. Protein sequence: CASSASSGTDTQYF. The J gene is TRBJ2-3, the V gene TRBV2; D possibly corresponds to TRBD2 (5 bases). Deletions cut 4 bases from V and 1 base from J, with 9 bases between. Germline V gene sequence: CDR1 SNHLY, CDR2 FYNNEI. The CDR3 is 14 amino acids. The complete variable domain, with remaining parts taken from reference TRBV2 and TRBJ2-3, reads EPEVTQTPSHQVTQMGQEVILRCVPISNHLYFYWYRQILGQKVEFLVSFYNNEISEKSEIFDDQFSVERPDGSNFTLKIRSTKLEDSAMYFCASSASSGTDTQYFGPGTRLTVL.

The chain employs TRBV13 and TRBJ2-5, with a possible D match to TRBD2 (6 bases). V was shortened by 5 bases and J by 5 bases, with 18 bases between the two germline ends. Germline V gene lookup returns CDR1 PRHDT and CDR2 FYEKMQ (reference sequence). The CDR3 is 15 amino acids. DNA of the CDR3: TGTGCCAGCAGCCGTAGAGTGGCTAGCGATGAGACCCAGTACTTC. Translation gives CASSRRVASDETQYF.

The CDR3 bases are TGCGCCAGCAGCCAAGGAACAGGGGACGGGGAGACCCAGTACTTC. It codes for CASSQGTGDGETQYF. The chain uses TRBV4-1 and TRBJ2-5; 7 nucleotides agree with TRBD1. The CDR3 covers 15 residues. V shed 1 base and J 5 bases; nucleotides not matched to a gene: 7. CDR1 is MGHRA, CDR2 YSYEKL, per germline.

The chain carries TRBV7-9 and TRBJ2-7, with 9 bases fitting TRBD1. Germline V gene data show CDR1 as SEHNR and CDR2 as FQNEAQ (reference sequence). V lost 5 bases and J lost 5; bases outside the gene matches: 10. The CDR3 loop spans 15 amino acids. The CDR3 DNA reads as TGTGCCAGCAGCCGCGGACAGGGGACATCCAACGAGCAGTACTTC. This gives the protein CASSRGQGTSNEQYF. Together with reference TRBV7-9 and TRBJ2-7, the CDR3 gives the full variable domain: DTGVSQNPRHKITKRGQNVTFRCDPISEHNRLYWYRQTLGQGPEFLTYFQNEAQLEKSRLLSDRFSAERPKGSFSTLEIQRTEQGDSAMYLCASSRGQGTSNEQYFGPGTRLTVT.

This clone was seen a few times. This chain uses TRBV7-9 with TRBJ2-5; the match to TRBD2 covers 8 bases. The ends lost 5 bases at V and 4 bases at J; junction bases unmatched: 6. CDR1 is SEHNR, CDR2 FQNEAQ, per germline (reference sequence). The CDR3 covers 14 residues. The CDR3 DNA sequence: TGTGCCAGCAGCCCCGGGGGGGTAGGAGAGACCCAGTACTTC. Residues: CASSPGGVGETQYF.

CDR3 coding DNA: TGTGCCAGTTCCTCGACAGGGCCCTACGAGCAGTACTTC. Translation gives CASSSTGPYEQYF. The V call is TRBV28, the J call TRBJ2-7; 7 bases are shared with TRBD1. The germline V gene encodes CDR1 MDHEN and CDR2 SYDVKM. J was trimmed by 2 bases and V by 9 bases; bases with no gene match: 7. The CDR3 extends over 13 amino acids.

This sequence joins TRBV5-1 and TRBJ1-1, with D possibly matching TRBD1 (5 bases). Germline CDR1 is SGHRS and CDR2 is YFSETQ. CDR3 size: 15 residues. Trimming removed 0 bases from V and 1 base from J, with 10 bases in between. The CDR3 reads CASSLGLDRNTEAFF. Here the CDR3 DNA reads TGCGCCAGCAGCTTGGGGTTAGACAGGAACACTGAAGCTTTCTTT.

In this sample, this clone turned up many times. The genes are TRBV5-7 and TRBJ1-2, with D perhaps TRBD1 (5 bases). TRBV5-7 is classed as an ORF, of uncertain function. V dropped 5 bases and J dropped 7 bases, with 24 bases sitting between them. The CDR3 is 16 residues long. DNA of the CDR3: TGTGCCAGCAGTTATATATACAGGAAGCTCCGCTCTGGCTACACCTTC. As protein: CASSYIYRKLRSGYTF.

V usage is TRBV4-1 and J usage is TRBJ1-4; D is perhaps TRBD1 (5 bases). Germline V CDR1 and CDR2: MGHRA, YSYEKL. The CDR3 totals 17 residues. Trimming took 3 bases from V and 1 from J, leaving 15 bases between them. CDR3 bases: TGCGCCAGCAGCCAGCCGACGGTAGGGGTAACTAATGAAAAACTGTTTTTT. It yields the protein CASSQPTVGVTNEKLFF.

The chain is built from TRBV4-1 and TRBJ2-3, with TRBD2 matching 11 bases. The CDR3 extends over 16 amino acids. Germline CDR1 is MGHRA and CDR2 is YSYEKL. The trim removed 0 bases at V and 4 bases at J, leaving 3 bases unmatched. The DNA of the CDR3 is TGCGCCAGCAGCCAAGAAGCTAGCGGGGGGTCAGATACGCAGTATTTT. This encodes CASSQEASGGSDTQYF.

The sample holds one count of this clone. The chain uses TRBV7-9 and TRBJ2-3; 10 positions agree with TRBD2. The CDR3 has 16 amino acids. V was clipped by 5 bases and J by 1 base; unmatched bases: 6. Germline assignment: CDR1 SEHNR and CDR2 FQNEAQ (reference sequence). Written as DNA, the CDR3 is TGTGCCAGCAGCCCGCTGAGCGGGGGGGGCACAGATACGCAGTATTTT. Translating gives CASSPLSGGGTDTQYF.

The chain recombines TRBV13 with TRBJ2-5, with 8 bases matching TRBD1. CDR1 PRHDT and CDR2 FYEKMQ come from the germline V gene (reference sequence). The CDR3 extends over 14 amino acids. Trimming removed 4 bases from V and 5 bases from J; junction bases left unmatched: 6. The CDR3 DNA reads TGTGCCAGCAGCTCCCGACAGGGGCGGGAGACCCAGTACTTC. Translating gives CASSSRQGRETQYF.

This clone was recorded a few times. This rearrangement joins TRBV5-1 to TRBJ2-1; weak D call: TRBD1 (5 bases). Germline CDR1 is SGHRS and CDR2 is YFSETQ. CDR3 length: 12 amino acids. V was trimmed by 0 bases and J by 15 bases, leaving 13 bases between them. CDR3 coding DNA: TGCGCCAGCAGCTTGGAATCCAGGGCGTGGTTCTTC. Translation gives CASSLESRAWFF.

This chain joins TRBV27 and TRBJ1-4; the D gene is possibly TRBD1 (5 bases). The CDR3 has 15 amino acids. Trimming cost V 6 bases and J 7 bases, with 18 bases left between them. Germline lookup yields CDR1 MNHEY and CDR2 SMNVEV (reference sequence). The CDR3 sequence is CASRSAGPKGEKLFF. In DNA form, the CDR3 reads TGTGCCAGCAGGTCAGCGGGGCCAAAGGGTGAAAAACTGTTTTTT. Supplemented by reference TRBV27 and TRBJ1-4, the full variable domain reads EAQVTQNPRYLITVTGKKLTVTCSQNMNHEYMSWYRQDPGLGLRQIYYSMNVEVTDKGDVPEGYKVSRKEKRNFPLILESPSPNQTSLYFCASRSAGPKGEKLFFGSGTQLSVL.

The rearrangement joins TRBV2 to TRBJ1-5; 8 positions match TRBD1. Germline CDR1 and CDR2: SNHLY and FYNNEI. The CDR3 length is 16 residues. V shed 4 bases, J shed 0 bases, and the junction held 5 bases outside the gene matches. The CDR3 DNA follows: TGTGCCAGCAGTGCCGGACAGGGTTATAGCAATCAGCCCCAGCATTTT. It codes for CASSAGQGYSNQPQHF. Variable domain in full (rest from reference TRBV2 and TRBJ1-5): EPEVTQTPSHQVTQMGQEVILRCVPISNHLYFYWYRQILGQKVEFLVSFYNNEISEKSEIFDDQFSVERPDGSNFTLKIRSTKLEDSAMYFCASSAGQGYSNQPQHFGDGTRLSIL.

This sequence joins TRBV11-2 and TRBJ2-7, with a weak D call TRBD2 (5 bases). The CDR3 runs 15 residues. Between the trimmed V and J ends, which lost 7 bases and 3 bases, there was a span of 19 bases. Germline V gene data show CDR1 as SGHAT and CDR2 as FQNNGV. CDR3 in amino acids: CASTRGLTKNYEQYF. The CDR3 DNA reads TGTGCCAGCACCCGAGGGCTGACAAAGAACTACGAGCAGTACTTC.

This sequence joins TRBV9 and TRBJ1-4; 7 bases line up with TRBD1. Unmatched junction bases numbered 11, after V lost 4 bases and J lost 5 bases. The CDR3 runs to 16 residues. Germline assignment: CDR1 SGDLS and CDR2 YYNGEE. The CDR3 sequence is CASSLGAGTANEKLFF. The DNA of the CDR3 is TGTGCCAGCAGCCTCGGGGCCGGGACAGCAAATGAAAAACTGTTTTTT.

The J gene is TRBJ1-1, the V gene TRBV29-1, with 7 nucleotides matching TRBD1. The V gene's germline CDR1 is SQVTM and CDR2 ANQGSEA. With V trimmed by 1 base and J by 0 bases, 2 bases remained unmatched. This CDR3 has 14 residues. CDR3 bases: TGCAGCGTTGAAGGGGGACAGCTGAACACTGAAGCTTTCTTT. It translates to CSVEGGQLNTEAFF.

The chain combines TRBV5-8 with TRBJ2-5, with 7 bases identical to TRBD1. This CDR3 spans 15 amino acids. In germline, CDR1 is SGHTS, CDR2 YDEGEE. Trimming took 4 bases from V and 4 from J; bases not matched to a gene: 10. The CDR3 protein is CASSGRQGFGETQYF. CDR3 bases: TGTGCCAGCAGCGGCCGACAGGGTTTTGGAGAGACCCAGTACTTC.